The present T cell receptor (beta chain) was sequenced within a study of T cell responses to AZD1222 COVID-19 vaccine. Overall study findings and caveats: Donors were mostly white British, more females; clonal diversity possibly underestimated. Two doses of AZD1222 preceded a rise in Spike-specific TCR breadth and depth. Across spike, vaccine-associated CD4 TCRs were found, dominant at 160-218 and 743-854.

With regard to this clone: Its antigen is unidentified.

In germline, CDR1 is SGHRS, CDR2 YFSETQ. V was clipped by 0 bases and J by 3 bases, with 12 bases between them. The CDR3 runs 15 residues. Clones were read by immunoSEQ multiplex PCR, and TCRdb kept only the in-frame ones, dropping some. The table has 90,000 to 150,000 clones, roughly 91% seen once. Some second doses came at about 4 weeks and others at about 12 weeks; these were pooled. V gene TRBV5-1 combines with J gene TRBJ1-2; D is undetermined. This clonotype was obtained from an adult who received the AZD1222 COVID-19 vaccine. Source: peripheral blood, taken 28 days after the second AZD1222 dose. The CDR3 coding sequence is TGCGCCAGCAGCTTGGATGGACCTGATTACTATGGCTACACCTTC. This translates into CASSLDGPDYYGYTF.